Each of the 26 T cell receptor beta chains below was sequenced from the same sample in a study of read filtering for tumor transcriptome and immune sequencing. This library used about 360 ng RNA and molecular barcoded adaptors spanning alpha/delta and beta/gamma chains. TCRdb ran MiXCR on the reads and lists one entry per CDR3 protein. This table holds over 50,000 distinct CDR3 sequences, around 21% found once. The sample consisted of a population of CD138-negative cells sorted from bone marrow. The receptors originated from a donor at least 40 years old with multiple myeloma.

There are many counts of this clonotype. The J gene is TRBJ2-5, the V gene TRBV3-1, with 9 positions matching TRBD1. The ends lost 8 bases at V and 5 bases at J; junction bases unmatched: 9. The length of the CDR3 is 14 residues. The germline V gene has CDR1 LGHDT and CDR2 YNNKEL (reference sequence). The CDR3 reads CASGTGNLLETQYF. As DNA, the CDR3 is TGTGCCAGCGGGACAGGGAACCTTCTGGAGACCCAGTACTTC.

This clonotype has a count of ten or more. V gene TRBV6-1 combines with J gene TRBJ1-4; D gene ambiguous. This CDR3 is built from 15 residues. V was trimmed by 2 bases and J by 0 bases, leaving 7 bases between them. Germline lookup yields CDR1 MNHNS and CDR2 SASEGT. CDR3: CASSEQAATNEKLFF. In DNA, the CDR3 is TGTGCCAGCAGTGAACAGGCCGCAACTAATGAAAAACTGTTTTTT.

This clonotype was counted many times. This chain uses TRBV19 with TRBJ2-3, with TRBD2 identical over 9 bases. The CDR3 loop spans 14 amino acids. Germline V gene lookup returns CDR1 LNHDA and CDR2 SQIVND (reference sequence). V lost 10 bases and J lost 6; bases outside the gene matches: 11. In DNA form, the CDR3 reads TGTGCCACCTTAGCGGGAGAAAGGGCGGATACGCAGTATTTT. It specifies CATLAGERADTQYF.

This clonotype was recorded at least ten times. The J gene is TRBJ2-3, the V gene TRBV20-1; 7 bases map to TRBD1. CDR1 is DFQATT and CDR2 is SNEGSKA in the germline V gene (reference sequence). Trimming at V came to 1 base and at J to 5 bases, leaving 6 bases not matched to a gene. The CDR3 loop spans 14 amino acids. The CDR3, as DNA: TGCAGTGCTAGAGGGTTGCCAGGGGGAGATACGCAGTATTTT. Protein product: CSARGLPGGDTQYF.

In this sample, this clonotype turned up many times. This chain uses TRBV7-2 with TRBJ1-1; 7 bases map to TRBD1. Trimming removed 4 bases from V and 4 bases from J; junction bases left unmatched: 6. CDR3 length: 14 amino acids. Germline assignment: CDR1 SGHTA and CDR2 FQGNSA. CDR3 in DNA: TGTGCCAGCAGCTCAAGACAGGGCGGCACTGAAGCTTTCTTT. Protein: CASSSRQGGTEAFF. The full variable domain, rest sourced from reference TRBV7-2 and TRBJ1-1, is GAGVSQSPSNKVTEKGKDVELRCDPISGHTALYWYRQSLGQGLEFLIYFQGNSAPDKSGLPSDRFSAERTGGSVSTLTIQRTQQEDSAVYLCASSSRQGGTEAFFGQGTRLTVV.

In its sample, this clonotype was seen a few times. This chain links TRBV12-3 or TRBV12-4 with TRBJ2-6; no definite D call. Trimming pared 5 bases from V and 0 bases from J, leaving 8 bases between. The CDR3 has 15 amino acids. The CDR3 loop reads CASSPLRSGANVLTF. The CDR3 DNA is TGTGCCAGCAGTCCACTTCGCTCTGGGGCCAACGTCCTGACTTTC.

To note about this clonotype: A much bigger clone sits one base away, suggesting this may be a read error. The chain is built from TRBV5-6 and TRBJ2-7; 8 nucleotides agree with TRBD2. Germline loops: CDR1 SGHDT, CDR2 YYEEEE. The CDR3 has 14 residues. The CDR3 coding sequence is TGTGCCAGCTGCTTATTAACTAGCGGCTACGAGCAGTACTTC. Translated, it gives CASCLLTSGYEQYF.

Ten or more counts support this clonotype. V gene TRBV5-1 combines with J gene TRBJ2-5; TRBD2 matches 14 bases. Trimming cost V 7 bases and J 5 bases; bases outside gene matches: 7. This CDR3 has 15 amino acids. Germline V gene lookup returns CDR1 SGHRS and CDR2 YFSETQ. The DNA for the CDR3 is TGCGCCAGCGGCGGACTAGCGGGGGGTCTCGAGACCCAGTACTTC. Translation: CASGGLAGGLETQYF.

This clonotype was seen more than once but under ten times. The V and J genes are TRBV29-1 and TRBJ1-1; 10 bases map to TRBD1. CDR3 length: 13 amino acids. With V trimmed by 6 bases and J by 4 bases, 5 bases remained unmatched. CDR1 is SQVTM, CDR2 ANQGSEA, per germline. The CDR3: CSVRRQGATEAFF. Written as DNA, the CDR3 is TGCAGCGTCCGCCGACAGGGGGCCACTGAAGCTTTCTTT.

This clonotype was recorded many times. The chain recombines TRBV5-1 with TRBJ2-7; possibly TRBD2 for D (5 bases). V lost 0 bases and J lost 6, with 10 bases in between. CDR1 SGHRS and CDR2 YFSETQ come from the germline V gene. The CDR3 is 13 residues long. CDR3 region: CASSLVEGFEQYF. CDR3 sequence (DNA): TGCGCCAGCAGCTTGGTTGAGGGCTTCGAGCAGTACTTC.

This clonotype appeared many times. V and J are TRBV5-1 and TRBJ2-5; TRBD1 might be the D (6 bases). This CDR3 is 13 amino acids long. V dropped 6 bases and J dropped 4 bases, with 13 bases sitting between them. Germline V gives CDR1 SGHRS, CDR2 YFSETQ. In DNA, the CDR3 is TGCGCCAGCACGCACAGGGAAGGAGAGACCCAGTACTTC. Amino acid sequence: CASTHREGETQYF. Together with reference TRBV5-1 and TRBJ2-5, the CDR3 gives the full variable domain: KAGVTQTPRYLIKTRGQQVTLSCSPISGHRSVSWYQQTPGQGLQFLFEYFSETQRNKGNFPGRFSGRQFSNSRSEMNVSTLELGDSALYLCASTHREGETQYFGPGTRLLVL.

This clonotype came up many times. This CDR3 is CASSLRDRGIYTEAFF. CDR3 coding DNA: TGTGCCAGCAGCTTACGGGACAGGGGGATTTACACTGAAGCTTTCTTT. The chain links TRBV11-2 to TRBJ1-1; 11 positions agree with TRBD1. CDR1 and CDR2 (germline): SGHAT, FQNNGV. V dropped 2 bases and J dropped 3; count of bases not matched to a gene: 5. CDR3 length: 16 amino acids.

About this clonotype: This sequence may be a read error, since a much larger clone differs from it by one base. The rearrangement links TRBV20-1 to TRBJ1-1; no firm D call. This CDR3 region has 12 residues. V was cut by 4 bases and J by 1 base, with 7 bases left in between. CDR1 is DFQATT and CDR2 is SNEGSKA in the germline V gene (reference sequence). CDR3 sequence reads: CSANQRNTEAFF. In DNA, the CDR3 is TGCAGTGCTAACCAGCGGAACACTGAAGCTTTCTTT.

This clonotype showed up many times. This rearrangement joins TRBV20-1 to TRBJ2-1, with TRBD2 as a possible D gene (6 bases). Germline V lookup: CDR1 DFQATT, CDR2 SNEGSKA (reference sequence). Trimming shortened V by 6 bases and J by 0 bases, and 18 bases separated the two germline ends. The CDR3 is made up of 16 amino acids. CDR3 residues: CSAIVGGVSSYNEQFF. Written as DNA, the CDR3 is TGCAGTGCAATAGTGGGCGGGGTGAGCTCCTACAATGAGCAGTTCTTC.

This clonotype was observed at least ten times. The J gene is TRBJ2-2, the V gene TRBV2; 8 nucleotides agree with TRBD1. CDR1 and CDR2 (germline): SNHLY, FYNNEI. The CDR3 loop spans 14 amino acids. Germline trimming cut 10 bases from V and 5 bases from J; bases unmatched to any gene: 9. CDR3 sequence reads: CATSYRGRTGELFF. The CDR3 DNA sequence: TGTGCCACCTCCTACAGGGGGAGGACCGGGGAGCTGTTTTTT. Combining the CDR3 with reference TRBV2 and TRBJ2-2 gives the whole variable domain EPEVTQTPSHQVTQMGQEVILRCVPISNHLYFYWYRQILGQKVEFLVSFYNNEISEKSEIFDDQFSVERPDGSNFTLKIRSTKLEDSAMYFCATSYRGRTGELFFGEGSRLTVL.

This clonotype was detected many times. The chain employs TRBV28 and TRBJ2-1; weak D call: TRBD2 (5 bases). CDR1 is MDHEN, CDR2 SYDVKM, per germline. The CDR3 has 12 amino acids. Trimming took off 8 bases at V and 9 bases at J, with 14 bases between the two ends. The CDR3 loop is CASGPEGGEQFF. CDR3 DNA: TGTGCCAGCGGCCCCGAGGGCGGTGAGCAGTTCTTC.

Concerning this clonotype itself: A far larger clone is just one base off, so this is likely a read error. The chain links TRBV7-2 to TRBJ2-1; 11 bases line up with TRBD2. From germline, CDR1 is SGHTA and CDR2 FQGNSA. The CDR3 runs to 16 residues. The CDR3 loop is CASSSRFSSGRNEQSF. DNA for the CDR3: TGTGCCAGCAGCTCCCGTTTTTCTAGCGGGAGGAATGAGCAGTCCTTC.

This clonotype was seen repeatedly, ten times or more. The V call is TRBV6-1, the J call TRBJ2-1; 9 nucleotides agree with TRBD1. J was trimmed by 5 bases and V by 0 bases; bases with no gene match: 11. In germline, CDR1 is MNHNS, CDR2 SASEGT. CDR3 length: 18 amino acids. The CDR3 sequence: CASSEALFGTGSHNEQFF. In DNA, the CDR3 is TGTGCCAGCAGTGAAGCGCTTTTCGGGACAGGGTCCCACAATGAGCAGTTCTTC.

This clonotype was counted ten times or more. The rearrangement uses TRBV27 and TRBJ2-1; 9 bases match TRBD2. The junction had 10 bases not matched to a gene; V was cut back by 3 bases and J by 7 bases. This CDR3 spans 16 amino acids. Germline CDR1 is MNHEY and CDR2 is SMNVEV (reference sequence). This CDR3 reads CASSFRAGGIINEQFF. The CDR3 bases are TGTGCCAGCAGTTTCCGAGCGGGGGGAATTATTAATGAGCAGTTCTTC.

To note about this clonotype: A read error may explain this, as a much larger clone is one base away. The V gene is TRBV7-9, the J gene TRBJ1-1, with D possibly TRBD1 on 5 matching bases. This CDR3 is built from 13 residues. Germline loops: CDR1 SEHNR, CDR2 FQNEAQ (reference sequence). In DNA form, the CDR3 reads TGTGCCAGCAGCGGCACAGGATTCACTGTAGCTTTCTTT. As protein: CASSGTGFTVAFF.

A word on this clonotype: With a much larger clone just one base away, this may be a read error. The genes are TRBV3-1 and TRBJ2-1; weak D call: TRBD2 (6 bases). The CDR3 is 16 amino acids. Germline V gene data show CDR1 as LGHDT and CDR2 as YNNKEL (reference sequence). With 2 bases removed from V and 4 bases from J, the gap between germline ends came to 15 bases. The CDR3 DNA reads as TGTGCCAGCAGCCAACGTGGGGCTAGCGCGTACAATGAGCAGTTCTTC. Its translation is CASSQRGASAYNEQFF.

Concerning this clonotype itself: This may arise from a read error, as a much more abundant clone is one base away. This CDR3 is CASHSLADKDIQYF. CDR3 DNA: TGTGCCAGCCACTCTCTAGCGGACAAAGACATTCAGTACTTC. The chain employs TRBV28 and TRBJ2-4, with 7 bases that match TRBD2. This CDR3 has 14 residues. Germline V lookup: CDR1 MDHEN, CDR2 SYDVKM.

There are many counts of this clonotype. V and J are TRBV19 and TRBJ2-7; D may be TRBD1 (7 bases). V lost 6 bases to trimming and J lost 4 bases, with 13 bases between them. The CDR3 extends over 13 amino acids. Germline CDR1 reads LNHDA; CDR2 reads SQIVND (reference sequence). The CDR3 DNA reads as TGTGCCAGTAGCCACAGGGGACTGTACGAGCAGTACTTC. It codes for CASSHRGLYEQYF.

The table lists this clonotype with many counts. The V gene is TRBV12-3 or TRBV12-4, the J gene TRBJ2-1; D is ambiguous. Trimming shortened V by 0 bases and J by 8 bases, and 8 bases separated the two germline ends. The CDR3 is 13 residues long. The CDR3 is CASSLALGYEQFF. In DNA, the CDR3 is TGTGCCAGCAGTTTAGCGCTTGGCTATGAGCAGTTCTTC.

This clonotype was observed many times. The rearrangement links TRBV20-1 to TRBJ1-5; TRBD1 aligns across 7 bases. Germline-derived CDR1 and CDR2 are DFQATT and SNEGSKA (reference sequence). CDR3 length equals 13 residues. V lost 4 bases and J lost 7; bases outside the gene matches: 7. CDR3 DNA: TGCAGTGCTAAAGCGGCAGGGGGACAGCCCCAGCATTTT. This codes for CSAKAAGGQPQHF.

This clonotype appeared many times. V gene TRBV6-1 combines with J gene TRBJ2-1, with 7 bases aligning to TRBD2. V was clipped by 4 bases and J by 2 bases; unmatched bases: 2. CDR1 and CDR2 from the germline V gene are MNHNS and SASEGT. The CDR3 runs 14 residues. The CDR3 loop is CASSAGGPYNEQFF. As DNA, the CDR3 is TGTGCCAGCAGTGCGGGGGGACCCTACAATGAGCAGTTCTTC.